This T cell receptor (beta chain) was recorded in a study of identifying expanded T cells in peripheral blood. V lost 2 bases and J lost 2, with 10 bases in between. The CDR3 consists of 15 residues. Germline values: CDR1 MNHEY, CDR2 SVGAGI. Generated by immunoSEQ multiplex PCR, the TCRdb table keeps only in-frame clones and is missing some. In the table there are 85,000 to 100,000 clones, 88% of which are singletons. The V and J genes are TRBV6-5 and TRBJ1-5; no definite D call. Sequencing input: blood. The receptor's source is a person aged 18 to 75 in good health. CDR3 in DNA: TGTGCCAGCAGTTACCGGCGCGGCGGCAATCAGCCCCAGCATTTT. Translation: CASSYRRGGNQPQHF.